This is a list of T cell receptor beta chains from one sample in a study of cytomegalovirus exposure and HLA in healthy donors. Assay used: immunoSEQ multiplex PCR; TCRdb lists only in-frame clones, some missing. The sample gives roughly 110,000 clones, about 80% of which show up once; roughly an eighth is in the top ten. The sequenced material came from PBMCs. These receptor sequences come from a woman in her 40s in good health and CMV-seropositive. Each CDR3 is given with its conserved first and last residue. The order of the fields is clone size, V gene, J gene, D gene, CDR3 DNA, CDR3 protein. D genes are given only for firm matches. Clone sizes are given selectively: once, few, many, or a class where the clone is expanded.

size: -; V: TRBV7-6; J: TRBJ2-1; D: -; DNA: TGTGCCAGCAGCTCGGCCCGACTCCCCAGGCAGTTCTTC; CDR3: CASSSARLPRQFF
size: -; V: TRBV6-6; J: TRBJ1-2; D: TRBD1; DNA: TGTGCCAGCAGCGCCCTCCAGGGGGTAGGTGGCTACACCTTC; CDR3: CASSALQGVGGYTF
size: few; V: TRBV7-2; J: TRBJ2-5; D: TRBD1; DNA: TGTGCCAGCTTCACAGGGGGCAGAGAGACCCAGTACTTC; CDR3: CASFTGGRETQYF
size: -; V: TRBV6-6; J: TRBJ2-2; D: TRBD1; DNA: TGTGCCAGTCCAAGGCGGCAGGGGGACACCGGGGAGCTGTTTTTT; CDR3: CASPRRQGDTGELFF
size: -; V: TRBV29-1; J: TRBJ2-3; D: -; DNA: TGCAGCGTTTCGCAGGGGTGGAACACAGATACGCAGTATTTT; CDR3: CSVSQGWNTDTQYF
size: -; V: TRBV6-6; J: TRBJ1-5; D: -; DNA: TGTGCCAGCAGTTTGCCCCCCCTCGGGGCCCAGCATTTT; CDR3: CASSLPPLGAQHF
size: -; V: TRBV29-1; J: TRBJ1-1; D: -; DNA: TGCAGCGTTGAAGACTGGACACCCTCGAACACTGAAGCTTTCTTT; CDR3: CSVEDWTPSNTEAFF
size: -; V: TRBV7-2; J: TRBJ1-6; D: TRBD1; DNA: TGTGCCAGCAGCTTAACCCAGGGACAGGGGCCACCCCTCCACTTT; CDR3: CASSLTQGQGPPLHF
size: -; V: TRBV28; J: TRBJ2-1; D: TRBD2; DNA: TGTGCCAGCAGCGGACTAGCGGGGGTCAATGAGCAGTTCTTC; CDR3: CASSGLAGVNEQFF
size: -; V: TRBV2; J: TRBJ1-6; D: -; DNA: TGTGCCAGCAGTGAAGTCCCGCGGTCACCCCTCCACTTT; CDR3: CASSEVPRSPLHF
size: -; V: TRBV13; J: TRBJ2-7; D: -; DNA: TGTGCCAGCAGCTTTGGCTCAACTTCGGGACTCTCCGAGCAGTACTTC; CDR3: CASSFGSTSGLSEQYF
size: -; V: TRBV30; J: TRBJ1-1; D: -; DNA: TGTGCCTGGAGTAGAGTACCGGACAGCAACACTGAAGCTTTCTTT; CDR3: CAWSRVPDSNTEAFF
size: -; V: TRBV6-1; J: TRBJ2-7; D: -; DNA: TGTGCCAGCACCATAGACGGAGCCTACGAGCAGTACTTC; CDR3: CASTIDGAYEQYF
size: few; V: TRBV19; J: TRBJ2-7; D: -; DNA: TGTGCCAGTGGAGAGCAGACTAACTACGAGCAGTACTTC; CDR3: CASGEQTNYEQYF
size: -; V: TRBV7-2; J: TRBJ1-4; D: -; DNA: TGTGCCAGCAGCTTACGGGGCGGACAGATTAATGAAAAACTGTTTTTT; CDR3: CASSLRGGQINEKLFF
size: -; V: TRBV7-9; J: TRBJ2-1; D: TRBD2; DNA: TGTGCCAGCAGCCACCCCAGAAGCGGGGCCATGAGCTCCTACAATGAGCAGTTCTTC; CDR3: CASSHPRSGAMSSYNEQFF
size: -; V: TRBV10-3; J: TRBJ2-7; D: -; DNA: TGTGCCACCACGGGACTCGCCCCCTACGAGCAGTACTTC; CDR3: CATTGLAPYEQYF
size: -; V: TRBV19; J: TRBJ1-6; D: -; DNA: TGTGCCAGTAGTATAGAAGAGGGTTGGAATTCACCCCTCCACTTT; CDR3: CASSIEEGWNSPLHF
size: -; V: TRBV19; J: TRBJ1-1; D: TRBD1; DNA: TGTGCCAGTAGTTTCCGGGACAGGGGGCTCAATACTGAAGCTTTCTTT; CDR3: CASSFRDRGLNTEAFF
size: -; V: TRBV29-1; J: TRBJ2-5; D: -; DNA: TGCAGCGTTGAAGAGTGGAGGGGGCGCCAAGTCGGAGAAGAGACCCAGTACTTC; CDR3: CSVEEWRGRQVGEETQYF
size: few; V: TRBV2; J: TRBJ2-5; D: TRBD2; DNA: TGTGCCAGCATTTACGGGGGGGCCGGTGAGACCCAGTACTTC; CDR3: CASIYGGAGETQYF
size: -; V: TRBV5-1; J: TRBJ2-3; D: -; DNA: TGCGCCAGCAGGCGGGGCCTCCTCACAGATACGCAGTATTTT; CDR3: CASRRGLLTDTQYF
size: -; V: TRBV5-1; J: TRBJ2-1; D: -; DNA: TGCGCCAGCAGATACGAGACAGAGGTTGAGCAGTTCTTC; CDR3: CASRYETEVEQFF
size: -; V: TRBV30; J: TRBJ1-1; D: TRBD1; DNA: TGTGCCTGGACTCGGGGACAGGGTCTAAGAGAAGCTTTCTTT; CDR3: CAWTRGQGLREAFF
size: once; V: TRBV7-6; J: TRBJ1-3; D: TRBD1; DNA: TGTGCCAGCAGCTTCCGGTACAGGGGATCTGGAAACACCATATATTTT; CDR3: CASSFRYRGSGNTIYF
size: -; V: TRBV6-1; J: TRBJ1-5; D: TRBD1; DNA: TGTGCCAGCAGTGGGACAGGGGGCTTCCAGCCCCAGCATTTT; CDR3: CASSGTGGFQPQHF
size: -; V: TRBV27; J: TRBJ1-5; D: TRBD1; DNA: TGTGCCAGCAGTTCCCTGGGACAGGGCAATCAGCCCCAGCATTTT; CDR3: CASSSLGQGNQPQHF
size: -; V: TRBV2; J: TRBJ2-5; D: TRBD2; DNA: TGTGCCAGCAGGGCCGGGAGGCGGGACGGGGTCGCGGGCTTCATGCAGACCCAGTACTTC; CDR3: CASRAGRRDGVAGFMQTQYF
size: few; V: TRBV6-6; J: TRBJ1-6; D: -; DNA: TGTGCCAGCAGTTTGAGACAGGCGCTCTTTCCCCTCCACTTT; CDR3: CASSLRQALFPLHF
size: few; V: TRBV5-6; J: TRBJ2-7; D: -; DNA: TGTGCCAGCAGCTTGGATGAGAACGAGCAGTACTTC; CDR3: CASSLDENEQYF
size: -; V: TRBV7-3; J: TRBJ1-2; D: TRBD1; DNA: TGTGCCAGCAGCTTGGGACAGGGGCCTAACTATGGCTACACCTTC; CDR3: CASSLGQGPNYGYTF
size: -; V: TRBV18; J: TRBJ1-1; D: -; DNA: TGTGCCAGCTCACCACAAGGTAGGGCTGAGGGCACTGAAGCTTTCTTT; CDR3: CASSPQGRAEGTEAFF
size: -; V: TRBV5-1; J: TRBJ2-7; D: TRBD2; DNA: TGCGCCAGCAGCTTGGTACTAGCGGGGGTCGGTTACGAGCAGTACTTC; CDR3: CASSLVLAGVGYEQYF
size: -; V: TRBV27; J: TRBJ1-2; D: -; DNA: TGTGCCAGCAGTCCCCTAGGAACGGGGAACTATGGCTACACCTTC; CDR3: CASSPLGTGNYGYTF
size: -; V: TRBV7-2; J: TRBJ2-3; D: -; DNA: TGTGCCAGCAGCTTAGGGCAGGGTGTAGATACGCAGTATTTT; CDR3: CASSLGQGVDTQYF
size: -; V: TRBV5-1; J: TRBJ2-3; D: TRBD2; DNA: TGCGCCAGCAGCACCGGGACTAGTTACGATACGCAGTATTTT; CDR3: CASSTGTSYDTQYF
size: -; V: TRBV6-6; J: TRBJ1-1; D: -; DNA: TGTGCCAGCACCCCCCTTGCCGGGACCGGAGGGACTGAAGCTTTCTTT; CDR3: CASTPLAGTGGTEAFF
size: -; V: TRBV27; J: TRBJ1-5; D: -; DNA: TGTGCCAGCAGTTTCGGGCAGCCAGGGGGCAATCAGCCCCAGCATTTT; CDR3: CASSFGQPGGNQPQHF
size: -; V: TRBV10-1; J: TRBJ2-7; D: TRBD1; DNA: TGCGCCAGCAGTGGCACCGGGACAGGGATCAACGAGCAGTACTTC; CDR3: CASSGTGTGINEQYF
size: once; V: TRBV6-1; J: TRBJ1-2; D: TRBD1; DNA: TGTGCCAGCAGTGAAGCGGGACAGATTGCCCATGGCTACACCTTC; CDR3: CASSEAGQIAHGYTF
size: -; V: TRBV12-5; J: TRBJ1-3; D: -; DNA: TGTGCTAGTGGTTTGCAGGGAAACACCATATATTTT; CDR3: CASGLQGNTIYF
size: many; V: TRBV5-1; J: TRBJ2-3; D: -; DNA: TGCGCCAGCAGCTTGGCAGGTACCCTCGTTGATACGCAGTATTTT; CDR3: CASSLAGTLVDTQYF
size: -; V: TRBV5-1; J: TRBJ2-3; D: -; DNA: TGCGCCAGCAGCCCCCCGCTGTCTCGGGAGGATACGCAGTATTTT; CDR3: CASSPPLSREDTQYF
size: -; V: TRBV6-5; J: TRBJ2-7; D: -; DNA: TGTGCCAGCAGTTACTCGGCCAACTCCTACGAGCAGTACTTC; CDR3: CASSYSANSYEQYF